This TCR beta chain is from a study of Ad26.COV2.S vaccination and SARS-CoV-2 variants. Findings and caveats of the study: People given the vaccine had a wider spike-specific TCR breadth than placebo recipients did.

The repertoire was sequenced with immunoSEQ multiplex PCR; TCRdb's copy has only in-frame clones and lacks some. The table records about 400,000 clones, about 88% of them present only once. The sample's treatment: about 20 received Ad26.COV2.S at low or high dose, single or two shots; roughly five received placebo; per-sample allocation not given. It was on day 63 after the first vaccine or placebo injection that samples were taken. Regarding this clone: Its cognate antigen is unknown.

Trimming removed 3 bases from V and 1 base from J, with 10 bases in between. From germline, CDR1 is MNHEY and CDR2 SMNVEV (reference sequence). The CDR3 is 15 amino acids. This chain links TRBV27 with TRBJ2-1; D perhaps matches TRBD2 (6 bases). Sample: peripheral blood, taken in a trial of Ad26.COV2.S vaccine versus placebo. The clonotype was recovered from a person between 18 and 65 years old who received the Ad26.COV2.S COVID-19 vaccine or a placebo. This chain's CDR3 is CASSLSAGSYNEQFF. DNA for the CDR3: TGTGCCAGCAGTTTGTCAGCGGGTTCCTACAATGAGCAGTTCTTC.